What follows is one T cell receptor (beta chain) and its context. The table lists this clonotype with many counts. The antigen this receptor binds is unknown. Base qualities are not provided; no much larger clone lies one nucleotide away. The data derive from a study of neurological immune-mediated disorders (dated by TCRdb to 2018 to 2020). With respect to the entire study: Peripheral blood TCR-beta repertoires from patients with HTLV-I-associated myelopathy (HAM/TSP), patients with multiple sclerosis, and healthy controls were compared in the study using UMI-based sequencing. Longitudinal samples, technical triplicates and paired sorted CD4+ and CD8+ T-cell subsets, alongside PBMC samples, were included among the roughly 110 TCR-beta libraries. The cohort comprised about 71 subjects: roughly 15 HAM/TSP patients, roughly 34 multiple sclerosis patients and 20 healthy controls. Findings and caveats that apply to the study as a whole: TCR clonal expansion was highest in HAM/TSP patients and lowest in MS patients, with MS patients falling below even healthy controls. Expanded clones from different subjects shared no identical CDR3 amino acid sequences, which suggests that TCR-beta repertoires were private in all groups.

Healthy controls were blood bank volunteers in Maryland, USA. For unsorted PBMC libraries, 2 million PBMCs were used after storage in RNAlater at -80 degrees C until RNA extraction. Peripheral blood was subjected to Ficoll-Hypaque density gradient centrifugation to isolate PBMCs, which were then cryopreserved in liquid nitrogen. cDNA was synthesized by template-switch 5'RACE using a primer with a 10-nucleotide random unique molecular identifier that tagged each TCR transcript. Over 170 million TCR-beta sequences, covering 15-18 subjects, were produced in each sequencing run. Total RNA was extracted with the RNeasy kit. The KAPA Real-time Library Amplification kit was used to amplify TCR-beta VDJ regions with primers for the TCR constant region and the 5'RACE anchor. A first PCR added sample indexes and Illumina adaptors, after which a second PCR increased the library yield. After Ampure bead purification, the TCR product of roughly 650 bp was size-selected on a 2% E-gel SizeSelection system. Before pooling, libraries had their quality checked on a Bioanalyzer, their concentration measured with Qubit, and their quantity determined with the Kapa Library Quantification kit. Libraries were sequenced paired-end 2 x 150 bp on an Illumina HiSeq 2500. To increase sequence diversity, roughly 24-31% phiX was spiked into each library pool. In the paper's pipeline: The quality-filtered reads were processed with the UMI-based MiGEC pipeline, whose error correction step removed more than 90% of the raw TCR sequences. VDJ genes were aligned to IMGT germline references, and clonotypes were defined by unique CDR3 amino acid sequence plus V-J genes. Clonal expansion, Shannon diversity and CDR3 relatedness were evaluated with VDJtools (CalcPairwiseDistances, ClusterSamples), while phylogenetic trees were built in CLCbio workbench. Expanded clones were defined as having at least 8 unique UMIs, based on coefficient-of-variation modelling across technical triplicates. Clones were called with MiXCR by TCRdb after fastp trimmed the public reads at Q25, and only in-frame beta chains were retained. CDR3 protein duplicates are merged, each entry listing the most common genes and DNA. The V and J calls come from TCRdb's annotation, not from the publication. The sample includes tens of thousands of distinct CDR3 sequences, with approximately 10% observed a single time. The ten top clones hold 1.8% of the sample.

V is trimmed back by 2 bases and J by 2 bases, and the junction contains 6 bases that no gene match accounts for. There are 15 amino acids in the CDR3, from cysteine to phenylalanine inclusive. CDR3 DNA only is kept here, 45 bases in frame from base 1. The germline V gene gives CDR1 as SGHRS and CDR2 as YFSETQ. Sequencing was performed on PBMCs. The V and J segments used are TRBV5-1 and TRBJ1-2; 7 bases in the junction line up with TRBD1. The TCR was taken from a man aged 35 to 55 in good health. This receptor has the CDR3 CASSFTGASNYGYTF. The nucleotide sequence is given as TGCGCCAGCAGCTTCACAGGGGCTTCGAACTATGGCTACACCTTC.